This T cell receptor beta chain was profiled in a study of T cell responses to AZD1222 COVID-19 vaccine. The CDR3 is 12 amino acids. The germline gives CDR1 SGHNT, CDR2 YENEEA. V shed 5 bases and J shed 4 bases, with 8 bases lying between them. Here immunoSEQ multiplex PCR was the method, and the copy in TCRdb shows in-frame clones only, minus some. The sample carries about 120,000 clones, almost 90% recorded once. About this clone itself: The target antigen is unknown.

Points from the study as a whole: Compared with day 0, the breadth and depth of the Spike-specific TCR repertoire rose significantly after two doses of AZD1222. Baseline serology detected seropositivity in only six or seven AZD1222 recipients.

The gene calls are TRBV11-3 and TRBJ1-1; TRBD1 might be the D (6 bases). Sequenced material: peripheral blood, taken on day 0 of AZD1222 vaccination. The TCR comes from an adult in good health. CDR3 in DNA: TGTGCCAGCAGCACACAGGGCACTGAAGCTTTCTTT. The encoded protein is CASSTQGTEAFF. Based on the CDR3 plus reference TRBV11-3 and TRBJ1-1, the full variable domain is EAGVVQSPRYKIIEKKQPVAFWCNPISGHNTLYWYLQNLGQGPELLIRYENEEAVDDSQLPKDRFSAERLKGVDSTLKIQPAELGDSAVYLCASSTQGTEAFFGQGTRLTVV.